The 12 T cell receptor beta chains in this list originate from one sample, sequenced in a study of shared clonotypes between healthy human individuals. Clones were read by immunoSEQ multiplex PCR, and TCRdb kept only the in-frame ones, dropping some. The sample carries 2 million to 3 million clones, over 85% recorded once. The sample was naive CD4+ T cells from PBMCs. Noted subset: CD45RA+ positively selected. The receptors were sampled from a man aged 18-30 years in good health. Some clones in this sample may be carry-over from other donors' samples.

The genes are TRBV30 and TRBJ2-2; perhaps TRBD1 as D (6 bases). The ends were cut back, 3 bases at V and 4 bases at J, with 12 bases in the middle. Looked up from germline, CDR1 is GTSNPN and CDR2 is SVGIG (reference sequence). The CDR3 is 14 amino acids. The CDR3 loop is CAWRRAGATGELFF. In DNA form, the CDR3 reads TGTGCCTGGAGAAGGGCAGGGGCCACCGGGGAGCTGTTTTTT.

This clone was counted between two and nine times. The CDR3 nucleotides are TGTGCCAGCACCTCCATCCCCGCCGGGACAGGAGGTAGGCAGCCCCAGCATTTT. Its protein product is CASTSIPAGTGGRQPQHF. V is TRBV28 and J is TRBJ1-5, with 8 bases identical to TRBD1. Germline V gene data show CDR1 as MDHEN and CDR2 as SYDVKM. The CDR3 has 18 amino acids. J was trimmed by 7 bases and V by 7 bases; bases with no gene match: 21.

The chain recombines TRBV5-1 with TRBJ2-5, with 9 bases matching TRBD1. In germline, CDR1 is SGHRS, CDR2 YFSETQ. With 4 bases clipped from V and 7 bases from J, the junction kept 14 bases outside the gene matches. The CDR3 runs to 16 residues. The CDR3 DNA reads as TGCGCCAGCAGCGAATCCGGGACAGGGATCCGACGGACCCAGTACTTC. It is translated as CASSESGTGIRRTQYF.

The chain is built from TRBV2 and TRBJ1-5; TRBD1 matches at 7 bases. The CDR3 length is 15 residues. Germline assignment: CDR1 SNHLY and CDR2 FYNNEI. Trimming cost V 4 bases and J 6 bases; bases outside gene matches: 9. The CDR3 loop reads CASSAEGAIGQPQHF. The CDR3 DNA follows: TGTGCCAGCAGTGCGGAGGGGGCGATTGGTCAGCCCCAGCATTTT.

J is TRBJ1-2 and V is TRBV4-1; the D is unclear. Germline V CDR1 and CDR2: MGHRA, YSYEKL. This CDR3 comprises 15 residues. The ends were cut back, 3 bases at V and 4 bases at J, with 15 bases in the middle. The CDR3 loop reads CASSQPPPGGYGYTF. The DNA for the CDR3 is TGCGCCAGCAGCCAGCCCCCACCCGGAGGCTATGGCTACACCTTC.

This rearrangement joins TRBV7-2 to TRBJ2-7, with TRBD1 as a possible D gene (7 bases). The germline V gene has CDR1 SGHTA and CDR2 FQGNSA. V shed 1 base and J shed 3 bases, with 13 bases lying between them. The CDR3 consists of 15 residues. The CDR3 region is CASSLGRRGVYEQYF. The CDR3 bases are TGTGCCAGCAGCTTAGGTCGCAGGGGGGTCTACGAGCAGTACTTC.

The chain employs TRBV18 and TRBJ1-5; D remains ambiguous. Trimming pared 2 bases from V and 7 bases from J, leaving 12 bases between. The CDR3 length is 14 residues. The V gene's germline CDR1 is KGHSH and CDR2 LQKENI. CDR3 nucleotides: TGTGCCAGCTCACCAACTGGTTCAGGACAGCCCCAGCATTTT. It specifies CASSPTGSGQPQHF.

This clone was seen only a few times. The sample contains more than one DNA sequence encoding this CDR3. DNA for the CDR3: TGTGCCAGCAGTTTGGAGGATGAGCAGTTCTTC. Translation gives CASSLEDEQFF. The chain uses TRBV28 and TRBJ2-1; possible D gene TRBD2, 5 bases. Trimming took 3 bases from V and 8 from J, leaving 5 bases between them. Germline V gene data show CDR1 as MDHEN and CDR2 as SYDVKM. The CDR3 spans 11 residues. The full variable domain, with the rest looked up from reference TRBV28 and TRBJ2-1, is DVKVTQSSRYLVKRTGEKVFLECVQDMDHENMFWYRQDPGLGLRLIYFSYDVKMKEKGDIPEGYSVSREKKERFSLILESASTNQTSMYLCASSLEDEQFFGPGTRLTVL.

The rearrangement uses TRBV4-1 and TRBJ2-7; weak D call: TRBD1 (7 bases). Germline V gives CDR1 MGHRA, CDR2 YSYEKL. The CDR3 totals 15 residues. With 3 bases removed from V and 7 bases from J, the gap between germline ends came to 19 bases. CDR3 region: CASSHPRGAVGEQYF. Here the CDR3 DNA reads TGCGCCAGCAGCCACCCCAGGGGGGCTGTGGGGGAGCAGTACTTC.

This chain uses TRBV25-1 with TRBJ2-1; D may correspond to TRBD1 or TRBD2 (5 bases each). The CDR3 is 16 residues long. The germline V gene encodes CDR1 MGHDK and CDR2 SYGVNS. Trimming stripped 3 bases from V and 6 bases from J, with 18 bases between. CDR3: CASSDWEGSGGNEQFF. The CDR3 nucleotides read TGTGCCAGCAGTGATTGGGAAGGGAGTGGGGGCAATGAGCAGTTCTTC. Drawing the rest from reference TRBV25-1 and TRBJ2-1, the complete variable domain is EADIYQTPRYLVIGTGKKITLECSQTMGHDKMYWYQQDPGMELHLIHYSYGVNSTEKGDLSSESTVSRIRTEHFPLTLESARPSHTSQYLCASSDWEGSGGNEQFFGPGTRLTVL.

The gene calls are TRBV18 and TRBJ1-1, with D unclear. CDR1 and CDR2 from the germline V gene are KGHSH and LQKENI. Trimming removed 2 bases at V and 4 bases at J, with 14 bases between. This CDR3 has 15 residues. CDR3 DNA: TGTGCCAGCTCACCAGGAGTCCTAACGAGCACTGAAGCTTTCTTT. Protein: CASSPGVLTSTEAFF.

J is TRBJ2-2 and V is TRBV29-1, with D tentatively TRBD2 (6 bases). The germline V gene encodes CDR1 SQVTM and CDR2 ANQGSEA. V was clipped by 3 bases and J by 1 base, with 6 bases between them. CDR3 length: 13 residues. CDR3 residues: CSVDGGNTGELFF. For the CDR3, the DNA is TGCAGCGTTGACGGGGGGAACACCGGGGAGCTGTTTTTT.